Listed below are T cell receptor beta chains from one sample, sequenced in a study of cytomegalovirus exposure and HLA in healthy donors. Here immunoSEQ multiplex PCR was the method, and the copy in TCRdb shows in-frame clones only, minus some. The profile covers fewer than 80,000 clones, with roughly 73% appearing a single time and under 30% taken by the ten largest. Sequencing was done on a sample of PBMCs. These receptors were collected from a woman aged 40 to 50 in good health and CMV-seropositive. CDR3s include the opening cysteine and the closing phenylalanine or tryptophan. A D gene is named only where the DNA matches it firmly. Clone sizes are given selectively: once, few, many, or a class where the clone is expanded.

TRBD2,TRBV4-2,.,16,TRBJ2-2,TGTGCCAGCAGCCAAGATCAGCGGGGGGGGTTCGGGGAGCTGTTTTTT,CASSQDQRGGFGELFF
TRBD1,TRBV2,.,15,TRBJ2-1,TGTGCCAGCAGTGCGCCGGGACAGGGTGGCGATGAGCAGTTCTTC,CASSAPGQGGDEQFF
TRBD1,TRBV6-5,.,15,TRBJ1-4,TGTGCCAGCAGTTATTTTGGGACAGGGGGTGAAAAACTGTTTTTT,CASSYFGTGGEKLFF
TRBD1,TRBV28,.,15,TRBJ1-6,TGTGCCAGCAGTCAAGGGGACAGCGATAATTCACCCCTCCACTTT,CASSQGDSDNSPLHF
.,TRBV15,.,13,TRBJ2-2,TGTGCCACCAGCGAGCCCCACACCGGGGAGCTGTTTTTT,CATSEPHTGELFF
TRBD2,TRBV6-5,.,15,TRBJ2-7,TGTGCCAGCAGCACAAGCGGGGGTCCCTCGGGCGAGCAGTACTTC,CASSTSGGPSGEQYF
.,TRBV27,.,15,TRBJ2-7,TGTGCCAGCAGGACCTCGACAGGAACCAGCCGCGGGCAGTACTTC,CASRTSTGTSRGQYF
.,TRBV12-5,.,13,TRBJ1-1,TGTGCTAGTGGTTTGGGACGGGGGACTGAAGCTTTCTTT,CASGLGRGTEAFF
.,TRBV7-9,few,15,TRBJ2-6,TGTGCCAGCATCCCAGAGGACTCTGGGGCCAACGTCCTGACTTTC,CASIPEDSGANVLTF
.,TRBV6-1,.,13,TRBJ2-7,TGTGCCAGCCCCGATAGGCAGGGAATCGAGCAGTACTTC,CASPDRQGIEQYF
TRBD1,TRBV29-1,.,13,TRBJ1-2,TGCAGCGTTGAATTACAGGGGGCGGGCGGCTACACCTTC,CSVELQGAGGYTF
.,TRBV30,.,13,TRBJ1-2,TGTGCCTGGAGTGTCACTAGGGGACATCCAGACACCTTC,CAWSVTRGHPDTF
TRBD1,TRBV4-1,few,17,TRBJ1-1,TGCGCCAGCAGCCAAGGGCCCTTAGGACAGGGAGGGCCTGAAGCTTTCTTT,CASSQGPLGQGGPEAFF
TRBD1,TRBV28,.,10,TRBJ1-1,TGTGCCGGAGGGGACAGAGAAGCTTTCTTT,CAGGDREAFF
TRBD1,TRBV7-9,.,15,TRBJ1-3,TGTTCCAGCAGCCATCCCGGGACAGAGAGAAACACCATATATTTT,CSSSHPGTERNTIYF
TRBD1,TRBV19,.,15,TRBJ1-2,TGTGCCAGTAGTATAGAGACAGGGTCTGACTATGGCTACACCTTC,CASSIETGSDYGYTF
TRBD1,TRBV28,.,17,TRBJ1-4,TGTGCCAGCAGTGTACCGGGACAGGGGGTCGGTAATGAAAAACTGTTTTTT,CASSVPGQGVGNEKLFF
TRBD1,TRBV29-1,.,12,TRBJ1-2,TGCAGCGCCATGACAGGGACCGATGGCTACACCTTC,CSAMTGTDGYTF
TRBD1,TRBV28,.,16,TRBJ2-4,TGTGCCAGCAGTATAGGGACAGGAAGAGCCAAAAACATTCAGTACTTC,CASSIGTGRAKNIQYF
TRBD1,TRBV19,.,15,TRBJ1-1,TGTGCCAGTAGTTTTAAGCCGGGACAGAGACCTGAAGCTTTCTTT,CASSFKPGQRPEAFF
.,TRBV4-3,.,14,TRBJ1-1,TGCGCCAGCAGCCAAGGGACAAGGAACCCTGAAGCTTTCTTT,CASSQGTRNPEAFF
.,TRBV6-1,.,17,TRBJ2-7,TGTGCCAGCAGTGAACTCGACTCTAGCGTTGTACCCTACGAGCAGTACTTC,CASSELDSSVVPYEQYF
.,TRBV6-5,.,14,TRBJ1-2,TGTGCCAGCAGTTACTCGGGCCCCAGGGGAGGCTACACCTTC,CASSYSGPRGGYTF
.,TRBV7-3,.,14,TRBJ2-2,TGTGCCAGCAGCCTGTCGGAGGGTTACGGGGAGCTGTTTTTT,CASSLSEGYGELFF
TRBD1,TRBV7-9,.,14,TRBJ1-4,TGTTCCAGCAGCTTTGACAGGGGAGGGGAAAAACTGTTTTTT,CSSSFDRGGEKLFF
TRBD1,TRBV5-5,.,14,TRBJ1-1,TGTGCCAGCAGCACGGGACAGATAATCACTGAAGCTTTCTTT,CASSTGQIITEAFF
.,TRBV5-6,.,15,TRBJ1-5,TGTGCCAGCAGCTTGACACAGGGCCGAGGGCAGCCCCAGCATTTT,CASSLTQGRGQPQHF
.,TRBV13,.,17,TRBJ2-3,TGTGCCAGCAGCAAACCCGTGGCGGGACGGCAGCCAGATACGCAGTATTTT,CASSKPVAGRQPDTQYF
.,TRBV28,.,12,TRBJ2-1,TGTGCCAGCAGTTTGACTAGTCATGAGCAGTTCTTC,CASSLTSHEQFF
.,TRBV13,.,15,TRBJ2-7,TGTGCCAGCAGCTTAGACAGGACGGCGACATCGGAGCAGTACTTC,CASSLDRTATSEQYF
.,TRBV29-1,.,12,TRBJ2-3,TGCAGCGTTGAATATAGCACAGATACGCAGTATTTT,CSVEYSTDTQYF
TRBD1,TRBV5-6,.,16,TRBJ1-2,TGTGCCAGCAGCTTGGAAGTTGCAGGACAGGTCCGTGGCTACACCTTC,CASSLEVAGQVRGYTF
TRBD1,TRBV29-1,.,14,TRBJ1-2,TGCAGCATTACCCTAGACAGGGCTAGCTATGGCTACACCTTC,CSITLDRASYGYTF
TRBD1,TRBV6-6,.,15,TRBJ1-2,TGTGCCAGCAGCCCTCCCCAACAGGGGGCTCGTGGCTACACCTTC,CASSPPQQGARGYTF
.,TRBV6-5,few,12,TRBJ1-2,TGTGCCAGCAGTTCAGGGTTGGAGGGCTACACCTTC,CASSSGLEGYTF
.,TRBV25-1,.,16,TRBJ1-1,TGTGCCAGCAGTCCAGGGCATTACACCTTGAACACTGAAGCTTTCTTT,CASSPGHYTLNTEAFF
.,TRBV7-9,.,12,TRBJ1-3,TGTTCCAGCAGGATTGTGAGGGACACCATATATTTT,CSSRIVRDTIYF
TRBD1,TRBV6-5,.,14,TRBJ1-2,TGTGCCAGCAGTGTAGGGGGACAGGTCGCCGGCTACACCTTC,CASSVGGQVAGYTF
.,TRBV28,once,12,TRBJ1-1,TGTGCCAGCAGTTGGAGAGGGCTCGGGGCTTTCTTT,CASSWRGLGAFF
.,TRBV6-5,.,14,TRBJ1-1,TGTGCCAGCAGTTACTCTAGCAGGAACACTGAAGCTTTCTTT,CASSYSSRNTEAFF
.,TRBV6-1,.,15,TRBJ2-3,TGTGCCAGCAGTGAGTACTCTCTCCCGGGAGATACGCAGTATTTT,CASSEYSLPGDTQYF
TRBD1,TRBV5-1,.,15,TRBJ2-1,TGCGCCAGCAGGTCTCGGGACAGTACCTACAATGAGCAGTTCTTC,CASRSRDSTYNEQFF
.,TRBV9,.,15,TRBJ1-4,TGTGCCAGCAGCGACAGGGACCTCAATTCTGAAAAACTGTTTTTT,CASSDRDLNSEKLFF